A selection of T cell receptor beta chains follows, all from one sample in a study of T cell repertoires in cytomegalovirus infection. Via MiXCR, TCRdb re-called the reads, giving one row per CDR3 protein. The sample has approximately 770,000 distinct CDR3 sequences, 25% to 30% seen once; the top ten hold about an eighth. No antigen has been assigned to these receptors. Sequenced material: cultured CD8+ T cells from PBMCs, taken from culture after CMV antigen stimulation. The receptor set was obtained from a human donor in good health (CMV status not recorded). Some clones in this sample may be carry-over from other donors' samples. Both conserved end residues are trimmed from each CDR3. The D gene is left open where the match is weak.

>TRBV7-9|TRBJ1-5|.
ASSLADLGPYQPQH
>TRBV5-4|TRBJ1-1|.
ASSAAYRVRTEAF
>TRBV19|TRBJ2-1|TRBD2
ASLPSAGGPYNEQF
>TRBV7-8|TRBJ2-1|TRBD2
ASSFPPGVAGGTYNEQF
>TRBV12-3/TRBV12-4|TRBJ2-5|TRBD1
ASQTGGQETQY
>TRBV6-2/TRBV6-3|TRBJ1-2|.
ASIQMGTYGYT
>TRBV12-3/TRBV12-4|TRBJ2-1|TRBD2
ASPKRGGYNEQF
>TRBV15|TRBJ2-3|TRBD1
ATRYRDRVTDTQY
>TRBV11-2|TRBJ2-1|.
ASSLDWRPLQF
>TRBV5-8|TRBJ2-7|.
ASSLEQSSYEQY
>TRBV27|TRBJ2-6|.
ASRLGGVTVPGLANVLT
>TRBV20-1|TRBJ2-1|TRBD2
SALLADERVNNEQF
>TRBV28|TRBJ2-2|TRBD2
ASSLDGLAGVLKGLF
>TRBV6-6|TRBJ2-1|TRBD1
ASSLGTDLF
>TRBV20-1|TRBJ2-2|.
SAYYDSRSAGELF
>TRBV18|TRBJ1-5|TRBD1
ASSPRQGAYLPNQPQH
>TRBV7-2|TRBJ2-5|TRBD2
ASRVSRRGWGTQY
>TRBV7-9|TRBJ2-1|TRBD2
ASSLTSAERNEQF
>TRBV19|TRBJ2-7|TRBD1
ASSTGDRAQEQY
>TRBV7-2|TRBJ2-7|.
ASSSPFTYEQY
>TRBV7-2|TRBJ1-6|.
ASSFRGRNSPLH
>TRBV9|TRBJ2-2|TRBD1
ASSSQQGVDTGELF
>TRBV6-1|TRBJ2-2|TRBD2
ASSYLAGGVTGELF
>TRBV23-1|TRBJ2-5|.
ASSQSEVKWIETQY
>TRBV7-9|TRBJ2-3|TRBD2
ASSPRTSGGLDTQY
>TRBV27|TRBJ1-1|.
ASTLQGDQRTEAF
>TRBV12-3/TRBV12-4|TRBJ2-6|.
AIQTGKDSGANVLT
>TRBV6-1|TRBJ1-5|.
ASSEGARHQPQH
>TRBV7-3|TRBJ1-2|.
ASSSDGDHYGYT
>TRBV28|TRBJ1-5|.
ASSLPTSNQPQH
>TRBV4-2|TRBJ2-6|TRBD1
ASSQVRDRGLGANVLT
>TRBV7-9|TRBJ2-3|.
ASTHRAGSADTQY
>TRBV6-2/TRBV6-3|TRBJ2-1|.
ASREQGRNEQF
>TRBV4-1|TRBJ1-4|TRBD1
ASSQAIDGTAFNEKLF
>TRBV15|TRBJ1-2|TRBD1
ATSRDPAGTGYSLLYGYT
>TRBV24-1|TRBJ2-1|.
ATSDPGQRDYNEQF
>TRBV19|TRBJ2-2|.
ASKSRTRDTGELF
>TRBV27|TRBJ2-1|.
ASSTKGRSEQF
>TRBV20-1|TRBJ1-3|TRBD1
SARRTGDPLSGNTIY
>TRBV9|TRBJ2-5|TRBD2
ASSPRPGGGETQY
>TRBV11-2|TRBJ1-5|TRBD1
ASSASTGVRAYQPQH
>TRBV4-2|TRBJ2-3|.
ASSQDKGGYGTDTQY
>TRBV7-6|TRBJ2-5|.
ASSLVVRKETQY